This T cell receptor beta chain was sequenced during a study of early T cells in non-severe SARS-CoV-2 infection. Study at large: Sequencing of unsorted whole blood was done on bulk RNA, leaving chains unpaired. Whole-study findings and limits: VDJdb matching favored anti-spike CD8 responses, missing private and CD4 specificities.

CDR1 and CDR2 (germline): SGDLS, YYNGEE. CDR3 length: 13 residues. Trimming shortened V by 5 bases and J by 3 bases, and 11 bases separated the two germline ends. Each single cDNA molecule received a unique molecular identifier. TCRdb analysed the 5' RACE reads with MiXCR anew, one entry per CDR3 protein. The sample has 40,000 or so distinct CDR3 sequences; 5% to 6% are singletons. About this clonotype itself: What it recognizes is unknown.

The chain recombines TRBV9 with TRBJ2-5; maybe TRBD1 (6 bases). The receptor was derived from an adult who was a healthcare worker with PCR-confirmed SARS-CoV-2 infection or an uninfected control (not recorded which). The source material was whole blood. The CDR3 bases are TGTGCCAGCAGTGGGGGCGGTGAAGAGACCCAGTACTTC. Its translation: CASSGGGEETQYF.